This T cell receptor (beta chain) was retrieved from a study of ipilimumab plus nivolumab after autologous stem cell transplantation. Study as a whole: Patients received a median of about five ipilimumab and roughly eight nivolumab doses. Study-wide results and limits: TCR repertoire, Treg phenotype and gut microbiota reportedly support more study of this approach.

This clone rates as medium-sized. Its antigen remains unknown. Sequenced by immunoSEQ multiplex PCR; TCRdb stores in-frame clones only, minus some. The sample shows 84,000 or so clones, 65% to 85% of them seen only once. Trimming left V 4 bases short and J 1 base short, with 10 bases between. CDR1 is SNHLY, CDR2 FYNNEI, per germline. The CDR3 extends over 14 amino acids. Source: PBMCs, taken in a trial of ipilimumab plus nivolumab as post-transplant consolidation. The chain employs TRBV2 and TRBJ1-1; D remains unclear. This clonotype was obtained from a male donor with diffuse large B-cell lymphoma. CDR3 in amino acids: CASSGVYRNTEAFF. CDR3 coding DNA: TGTGCCAGCAGTGGGGTCTACCGGAACACTGAAGCTTTCTTT.